These 26 T cell receptor beta chains share one sample of origin, sequenced in a study of early T cells in non-severe SARS-CoV-2 infection. TCRdb reprocessed the 5' RACE reads via MiXCR and lists one record per CDR3 protein. The data hold about 76,000 distinct CDR3 sequences, with around 15% observed a single time. Sequenced input: whole blood. These receptors originate from an adult who was a healthcare worker with PCR-confirmed SARS-CoV-2 infection or an uninfected control (not recorded which).

This clonotype was seen a few times. The CDR3 spells CASSWGSFGGSYEQYF. CDR3 bases: TGTGCCAGCAGCTGGGGGTCGTTCGGGGGTTCCTACGAGCAGTACTTC. The chain employs TRBV27 and TRBJ2-7; possible D gene TRBD2, 6 bases. V was trimmed by 6 bases and J by 1 base, leaving 19 bases between them. Germline CDR1 reads MNHEY; CDR2 reads SMNVEV (reference sequence). The CDR3 length is 16 residues.

This clonotype was counted a few times. The chain links TRBV3-1 to TRBJ1-3; possible D gene TRBD1, 5 bases. The CDR3 has 16 residues. Germline loops: CDR1 LGHDT, CDR2 YNNKEL (reference sequence). The germline V and J ends were trimmed by 0 bases and 3 bases, with 12 bases remaining between them. CDR3 DNA sequence: TGTGCCAGCAGCCAAGATCGGACAACCTATGGAAACACCATATATTTT. As protein: CASSQDRTTYGNTIYF.

A single count supports this clonotype. This rearrangement joins TRBV10-3 to TRBJ2-4; D call uncertain. The CDR3 contains 12 residues. Germline lookup yields CDR1 ENHRY and CDR2 SYGVKD. V lost 6 bases, J lost 5 bases, and 8 bases lay in between. DNA for the CDR3: TGTGCCATCAGGGACGTCGAAAACATTCAGTACTTC. Its translation: CAIRDVENIQYF.

The V gene is TRBV7-9, the J gene TRBJ2-1; D may be TRBD2 (6 bases). The V end was cut by 1 base, the J end by 5 bases, with 9 bases between. Looked up from germline, CDR1 is SEHNR and CDR2 is FQNEAQ (reference sequence). CDR3 length equals 14 residues. CDR3 region: CASSLGGTDNEQFF. The DNA for the CDR3 is TGTGCCAGCAGCTTAGGCGGGACTGACAATGAGCAGTTCTTC.

DNA for the CDR3: TGTGCCAGCAGTCTCCCGGACTTGGGCCCCTATCCCTACGAGCAGTACTTC. Protein: CASSLPDLGPYPYEQYF. J is TRBJ2-7 and V is TRBV6-2 or TRBV6-3, with D tentatively TRBD2 (5 bases). CDR1 and CDR2 (germline): MNHEY, SVGEGT. The germline V and J ends were trimmed by 5 bases and 2 bases, with 22 bases remaining between them. This CDR3 contains 17 residues.

This clonotype appeared many times. The chain links TRBV5-1 to TRBJ2-7; D is uncertain. Deletions cut 0 bases from V and 2 bases from J, with 9 bases between. CDR1 is SGHRS and CDR2 is YFSETQ in the germline V gene. The CDR3 spans 14 residues. The CDR3 reads CASSLVVSPYEQYF. CDR3 DNA sequence: TGCGCCAGCAGCTTGGTAGTCAGCCCCTACGAGCAGTACTTC.

This clonotype has a handful of counts. The genes are TRBV12-3 or TRBV12-4 and TRBJ1-1; 7 positions agree with TRBD1. Losses at the gene ends were 4 bases for V and 5 bases for J; bases not matched to a gene: 4. The CDR3 loop spans 13 amino acids. In DNA, the CDR3 is TGTGCCAGCAGTTCTCACAGGGGAACTGAAGCTTTCTTT. Translated: CASSSHRGTEAFF.

A few counts support this clonotype. The chain is built from TRBV30 and TRBJ1-6, with no clear D. Germline loops: CDR1 GTSNPN, CDR2 SVGIG (reference sequence). Trimming shortened V by 2 bases and J by 6 bases, and 11 bases separated the two germline ends. The CDR3 is 14 residues long. The CDR3 DNA is TGTGCCTGGAGTTGGACCCTGCCTAATTCACCCCTCCACTTT. Protein product: CAWSWTLPNSPLHF.

This clonotype has only a few counts. The chain carries TRBV9 and TRBJ2-5, with no clear D. The V end was cut by 1 base, the J end by 1 base, with 5 bases between. Germline V gene sequence: CDR1 SGDLS, CDR2 YYNGEE. This CDR3 contains 13 residues. CDR3 nucleotides: TGTGCCAGCAGCGTAAGCATCCAAGAGACCCAGTACTTC. It codes for CASSVSIQETQYF.

The chain uses TRBV20-1 and TRBJ2-7, with 7 bases fitting TRBD2. Germline CDR1 DFQATT, CDR2 SNEGSKA (reference sequence). This CDR3 spans 17 amino acids. After removal of 2 bases from V and 5 bases from J, the junction contained 18 bases not matched to a gene. The CDR3 reads CSARNRVLAGVGNEQYF. CDR3 bases: TGCAGTGCTAGAAACAGAGTTTTGGCGGGAGTTGGAAACGAGCAGTACTTC.

This clonotype was found a few times. The rearrangement uses TRBV27 and TRBJ2-7; 13 bases map to TRBD2. Trimming took 6 bases from V and 0 from J; bases not matched to a gene: 11. Germline values: CDR1 MNHEY, CDR2 SMNVEV (reference sequence). This CDR3 region has 18 residues. The CDR3 loop reads CASSPYGTSGKSSYEQYF. The CDR3 bases are TGTGCCAGCAGCCCCTACGGGACTAGCGGGAAAAGCTCCTACGAGCAGTACTTC.

The V call is TRBV24-1, the J call TRBJ2-5, with 10 bases that match TRBD1. Germline assignment: CDR1 KGHDR and CDR2 SFDVKD. With V trimmed by 5 bases and J by 3 bases, 8 bases remained unmatched. The length of the CDR3 is 16 residues. CDR3 residues: CATSVQRGTGEETQYF. The CDR3 DNA reads as TGTGCCACCAGTGTCCAAAGGGGGACAGGGGAAGAGACCCAGTACTTC.

This clonotype showed up just a few times. The chain uses TRBV7-8 and TRBJ2-1; 14 bases are shared with TRBD2. Germline V CDR1 and CDR2: SGHVS, FQNEAQ. The V segment lost 6 bases and the J segment 6 bases; nucleotides outside the gene matches: 4. CDR3 length equals 15 residues. The CDR3 is CASRRLAGGPNEQFF. CDR3 bases: TGTGCCAGCAGACGACTAGCGGGGGGGCCCAATGAGCAGTTCTTC. Full variable domain (missing parts from reference TRBV7-8 and TRBJ2-1): GAGVSQSPRYKVAKRGQDVALRCDPISGHVSLFWYQQALGQGPEFLTYFQNEAQLDKSGLPSDRFFAERPEGSVSTLKIQRTQQEDSAVYLCASRRLAGGPNEQFFGPGTRLTVL.

This CDR3 is CASSQRGQNFSTDTQYF. Here the CDR3 DNA reads TGCGCCAGCAGCCAACGGGGACAGAACTTTAGCACAGATACGCAGTATTTT. V usage is TRBV5-1 and J usage is TRBJ2-3; TRBD1 agrees at 7 bases. Unmatched junction bases numbered 11, after V lost 4 bases and J lost 0 bases. The CDR3 has 17 amino acids. Germline V gene lookup returns CDR1 SGHRS and CDR2 YFSETQ.

This clonotype occurred a few times. J is TRBJ2-1 and V is TRBV10-3, with a possible D match to TRBD2 (5 bases). This CDR3 is 13 amino acids long. Germline assignment: CDR1 ENHRY and CDR2 SYGVKD. V was pared by 8 bases and J by 1 base, with 9 bases between. The CDR3 sequence: CAIRGSSYNEQFF. The CDR3 nucleotides read TGTGCCATCCGCGGGTCTTCCTACAATGAGCAGTTCTTC.

This sequence joins TRBV3-1 and TRBJ1-1; 8 bases align to TRBD1. Looked up from germline, CDR1 is LGHDT and CDR2 is YNNKEL (reference sequence). V lost 6 bases and J lost 3; bases outside the gene matches: 0. This CDR3 comprises 12 residues. CDR3 DNA: TGTGCCAGCAGACAGGGGGACACTGAAGCTTTCTTT. Amino acids: CASRQGDTEAFF.

Comments on this clonotype: Sequence at one end of the junction differs from germline and may be a read error. The chain is built from TRBV24-1 and TRBJ2-7, with 14 bases fitting TRBD2. Germline CDR1 is KGHDR and CDR2 is SFDVKD. This CDR3 has 16 residues. The CDR3 bases are TGTGCCTCCAGTGACCGAGGGACTAGCGGGAGTTCCGAGCAGTACTTC. Its protein is CASSDRGTSGSSEQYF.

This chain connects TRBV9 to TRBJ1-1; 7 bases are a match to TRBD1. The length of the CDR3 is 15 residues. The trim removed 3 bases at V and 0 bases at J, leaving 5 bases unmatched. Germline CDR1 SGDLS, CDR2 YYNGEE. Here the CDR3 reads CASSGDRDLNTEAFF. The CDR3, as DNA: TGTGCCAGCAGCGGAGACAGGGACTTGAACACTGAAGCTTTCTTT.

This clonotype has just a few counts. The V and J genes are TRBV6-5 and TRBJ1-2; D is perhaps TRBD1 (5 bases). Trimming took off 2 bases at V and 5 bases at J, with 18 bases between the two ends. The CDR3 loop spans 16 amino acids. In germline, CDR1 is MNHEY, CDR2 SVGAGI. Here the CDR3 reads CASSYVPDGGIYGYTF. CDR3 DNA: TGTGCCAGCAGTTACGTCCCGGACGGGGGAATTTATGGCTACACCTTC.

This clonotype was seen repeatedly, ten times or more. For the CDR3, the DNA is TGTGCCAGCAGGGTAGCGGGAGTCGCCTTCAATGAGCAGTTCTTC. Its translation is CASRVAGVAFNEQFF. The chain is built from TRBV7-2 and TRBJ2-1, with TRBD2 matching 9 bases. The CDR3 covers 15 residues. Looked up from germline, CDR1 is SGHTA and CDR2 is FQGNSA. Trimming took 6 bases from V and 6 from J; bases not matched to a gene: 9.

The gene calls are TRBV3-1 and TRBJ2-1; a weak D match, TRBD1 (8 bases). The CDR3 has 15 residues. Trimming removed 3 bases at V and 4 bases at J, with 13 bases between. Per germline, CDR1 LGHDT and CDR2 YNNKEL (reference sequence). Here the CDR3 DNA reads TGTGCCAGCAGCCAGACAGGGGAGGGGTACAATGAGCAGTTCTTC. Its translation is CASSQTGEGYNEQFF.

This clonotype was found many times. The J gene is TRBJ2-1, the V gene TRBV19; 10 nucleotides align to TRBD2. Germline assignment: CDR1 LNHDA and CDR2 SQIVND (reference sequence). Trimming took 7 bases from V and 2 from J; bases not matched to a gene: 5. There are 15 residues in the CDR3. The CDR3 coding sequence is TGTGCCAGTACTAGAGCGGGAGGGCCCTACAATGAGCAGTTCTTC. Translation: CASTRAGGPYNEQFF.

The chain links TRBV27 to TRBJ1-1; D remains ambiguous. This CDR3 region has 11 residues. Between the trimmed V and J ends, which lost 7 bases and 1 base, there was a span of 4 bases. Germline V lookup: CDR1 MNHEY, CDR2 SMNVEV (reference sequence). The CDR3 DNA follows: TGTGCCAGCAAACAGAACACTGAAGCTTTCTTT. Its translation: CASKQNTEAFF.

This clonotype was observed a few times. J is TRBJ2-4 and V is TRBV6-5; unclear D gene. Looked up from germline, CDR1 is MNHEY and CDR2 is SVGAGI. Trimming cost V 6 bases and J 0 bases, with 12 bases left between them. The CDR3 contains 15 residues. As DNA, the CDR3 is TGTGCCAGCAGACAGACCCTTATAGCCAAAAACATTCAGTACTTC. Translating gives CASRQTLIAKNIQYF.

This chain connects TRBV4-1 to TRBJ2-5; D is possibly TRBD2 (5 bases). The germline V and J ends were trimmed by 2 bases and 4 bases, with 14 bases remaining between them. The CDR3 is made up of 15 amino acids. Per germline, CDR1 MGHRA and CDR2 YSYEKL. Here the CDR3 reads CASSQMGTGSETQYF. In DNA form, the CDR3 reads TGCGCCAGCAGCCAAATGGGCACGGGGTCAGAGACCCAGTACTTC.

This clonotype has a handful of counts. Germline and junction disagree at one end, which may indicate a read error. The chain has TRBV6-1 and TRBJ2-3; 11 bases fit TRBD2. Per germline, CDR1 MNHNS and CDR2 SASEGT. This CDR3 spans 15 amino acids. The CDR3: CASREVAGGPDTQYF. The CDR3 DNA is TGTGCCAGCCGTGAAGTAGCGGGGGGGCCAGATACGCAGTATTTT.